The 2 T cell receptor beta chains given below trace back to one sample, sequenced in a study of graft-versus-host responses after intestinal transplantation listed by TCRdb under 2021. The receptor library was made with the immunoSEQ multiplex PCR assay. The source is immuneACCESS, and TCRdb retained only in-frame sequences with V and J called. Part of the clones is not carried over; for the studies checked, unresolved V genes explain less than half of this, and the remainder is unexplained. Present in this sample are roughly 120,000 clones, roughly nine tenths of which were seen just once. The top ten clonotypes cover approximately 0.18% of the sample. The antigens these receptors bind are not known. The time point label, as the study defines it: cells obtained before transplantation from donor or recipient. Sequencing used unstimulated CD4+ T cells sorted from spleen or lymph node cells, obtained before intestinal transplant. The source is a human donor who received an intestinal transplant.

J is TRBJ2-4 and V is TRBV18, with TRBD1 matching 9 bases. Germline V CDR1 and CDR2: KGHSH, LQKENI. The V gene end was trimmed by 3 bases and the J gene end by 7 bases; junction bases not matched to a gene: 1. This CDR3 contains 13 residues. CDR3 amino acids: CASSPGQGNIQYF. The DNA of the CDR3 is TGTGCCAGCTCACCCGGACAGGGGAACATTCAGTACTTC.

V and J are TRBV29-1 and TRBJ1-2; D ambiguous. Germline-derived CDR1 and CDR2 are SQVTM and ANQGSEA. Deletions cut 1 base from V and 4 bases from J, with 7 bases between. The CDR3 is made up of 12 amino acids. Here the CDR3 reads CSVEVPLYGYTF. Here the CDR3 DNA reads TGCAGCGTTGAAGTCCCTCTCTATGGCTACACCTTC.